What follows are 7 T cell receptor beta chains derived from one specimen sequenced in a study of blood T cell repertoires in COVID-19. The assay was immunoSEQ multiplex PCR, and TCRdb's table has in-frame clones only and misses some. This table holds some 150,000 clones, about 79% found once. Sequenced: peripheral blood. The receptors were gathered from a woman aged 60-70 years with acute or convalescent COVID-19.

This chain joins TRBV6-6 and TRBJ1-5, with a weak D call TRBD1 (5 bases). Germline V lookup: CDR1 MNHNY, CDR2 SVGAGI (reference sequence). The germline V and J ends were trimmed by 0 bases and 7 bases, with 13 bases remaining between them. The CDR3 covers 15 residues. Here the CDR3 reads CASSYSIGGEQPQHF. As DNA, the CDR3 is TGTGCCAGCAGTTACTCGATCGGGGGAGAACAGCCCCAGCATTTT.

The gene calls are TRBV18 and TRBJ1-4, with 7 bases aligning to TRBD1. With 3 bases clipped from V and 5 bases from J, the junction kept 12 bases outside the gene matches. The CDR3 runs 17 residues. From germline, CDR1 is KGHSH and CDR2 LQKENI. This CDR3 reads CASSPTLRQGRNEKLFF. The CDR3 coding sequence is TGTGCCAGCTCACCTACCCTTCGACAGGGTCGGAATGAAAAACTGTTTTTT.

This clone was counted a single time. The chain joins TRBV2 to TRBJ2-5; D is perhaps TRBD2 (7 bases). Germline CDR1 is SNHLY and CDR2 is FYNNEI. V lost 6 bases and J lost 8, with 19 bases in between. This CDR3 is 14 amino acids long. The CDR3 protein is CASREEGRGGTQYF. The CDR3 DNA reads as TGTGCCAGCAGGGAGGAGGGTAGGGGGGGTACCCAGTACTTC.

This clone rates as medium-sized. The rearrangement links TRBV19 to TRBJ2-3; D gene ambiguous. This CDR3 spans 14 amino acids. V dropped 2 bases and J dropped 5 bases, with 11 bases sitting between them. Germline values: CDR1 LNHDA, CDR2 SQIVND (reference sequence). Written as DNA, the CDR3 is TGTGCCAGTAGTATAACCCTAGAGGTAGATACGCAGTATTTT. Its translation is CASSITLEVDTQYF. The full variable domain, in which reference TRBV19 and TRBJ2-3 provide the parts outside the CDR3, is DGGITQSPKYLFRKEGQNVTLSCEQNLNHDAMYWYRQDPGQGLRLIYYSQIVNDFQKGDIAEGYSVSREKKESFPLTVTSAQKNPTAFYLCASSITLEVDTQYFGPGTRLTVL.

The rearrangement links TRBV4-1 to TRBJ1-3; the D gene is possibly TRBD1 (6 bases). The CDR3 spans 15 residues. CDR1 is MGHRA and CDR2 is YSYEKL in the germline V gene. V lost 1 base and J 8 bases, leaving 15 bases between the germline ends. The chain's CDR3 is CASSQVGQPLDTIYF. CDR3 coding DNA: TGCGCCAGCAGCCAAGTAGGACAGCCGCTCGACACCATATATTTT.

V gene TRBV11-3 combines with J gene TRBJ2-3, with 7 bases identical to TRBD1. The CDR3 loop spans 13 amino acids. Germline V gene sequence: CDR1 SGHNT, CDR2 YENEEA. V was pared by 6 bases and J by 6 bases, with 6 bases of the junction left unmatched. The CDR3 is CASRRQGTDTQYF. The DNA of the CDR3 is TGTGCCAGCAGGCGACAGGGTACGGATACGCAGTATTTT.

This chain joins TRBV28 and TRBJ2-3, with D perhaps matching TRBD2 (5 bases). Trimming removed 8 bases at V and 1 base at J, with 13 bases between. Germline V gives CDR1 MDHEN, CDR2 SYDVKM. The CDR3 runs to 14 residues. The DNA for the CDR3 is TGTGCCAGCCTCAGCGCTAGCCGCACAGATACGCAGTATTTT. Its translation: CASLSASRTDTQYF.